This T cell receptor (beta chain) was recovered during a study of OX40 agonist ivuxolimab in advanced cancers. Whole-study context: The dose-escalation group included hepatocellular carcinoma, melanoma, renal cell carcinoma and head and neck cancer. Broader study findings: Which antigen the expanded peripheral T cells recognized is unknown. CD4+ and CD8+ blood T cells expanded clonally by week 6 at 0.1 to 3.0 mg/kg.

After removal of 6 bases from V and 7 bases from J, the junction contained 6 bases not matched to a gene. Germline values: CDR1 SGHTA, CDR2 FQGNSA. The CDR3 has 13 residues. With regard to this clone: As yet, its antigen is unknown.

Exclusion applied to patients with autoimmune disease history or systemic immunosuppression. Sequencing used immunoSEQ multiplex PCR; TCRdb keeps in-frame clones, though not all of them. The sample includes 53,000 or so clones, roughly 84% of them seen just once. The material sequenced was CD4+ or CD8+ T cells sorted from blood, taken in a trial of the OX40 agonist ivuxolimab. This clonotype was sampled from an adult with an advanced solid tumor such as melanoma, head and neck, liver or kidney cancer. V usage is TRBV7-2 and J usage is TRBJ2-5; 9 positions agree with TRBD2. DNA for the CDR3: TGTGCCAGCAGGATTCTAGCGGGGTCGACCCAGTACTTC. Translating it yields CASRILAGSTQYF.